This T cell receptor beta chain was sequenced during a study of shared clonotypes between healthy human individuals. Sequenced by immunoSEQ multiplex PCR; TCRdb stores in-frame clones only, minus some. The sample shows under 1,900,000 clones, approximately 98.5% of them seen only once. This clone was observed once. V lost 5 bases, J lost 6 bases, and 14 bases lay in between. The CDR3 has 13 amino acids. Germline V gives CDR1 GTSNPN, CDR2 SVGIG (reference sequence). The gene calls are TRBV30 and TRBJ2-1; tentatively, D is TRBD2 (6 bases). The receptor's source is a man in his thirties or forties in good health. The sequenced sample was naive CD4+ T cells sorted from blood. Subset given: CD45RA+ positively selected. The CDR3 reads CAWGPGLPNEQFF. The CDR3 DNA follows: TGTGCCTGGGGCCCGGGACTTCCCAATGAGCAGTTCTTC.